This TCR beta chain emerged from a study of blood T cells in healthy people across ages. CDR1 is SGHTA and CDR2 is FQGNSA in the germline V gene. V was shortened by 1 base and J by 2 bases, with 11 bases between the two germline ends. CDR3 length: 16 amino acids. Then a second PCR, running roughly 7 to 11 cycles, was carried out with a sample-barcoded 5' primer and a J-beta primer mix. TCRdb independently ran MiXCR on the 5' RACE reads; one entry per CDR3 protein. The sample contains roughly 1.5 million distinct CDR3 sequences, approximately 42% of which appear only once. The table lists this clonotype with a few counts. Its antigen is undetermined. Findings and caveats of the study: Roughly linear age-related decline in beta diversity appeared, significant by age approximately 41. Nothing was known about donor CMV status, and this possibly confounded expanded clonotype changes.

Sequencing input: blood. This sequence joins TRBV7-2 and TRBJ1-4, with D maybe TRBD1 (6 bases). This TCR came from a woman under 30 in good health. In DNA, the CDR3 is TGTGCCAGCAGCTTAGATTACAGGGTCACTAATGAAAAACTGTTTTTT. It translates to CASSLDYRVTNEKLFF.